This passage covers 17 T cell receptor beta chains from one sample sequenced in a study of blood T cell repertoires in COVID-19. Only in-frame clones appear in the TCRdb table, and some are missing; sequencing was by immunoSEQ multiplex PCR. The data show approximately 250,000 clones, roughly 86% seen once. The sample consisted of peripheral blood. The receptors derive from a man aged 35 to 55 with active or convalescent COVID-19.

The J gene is TRBJ1-6, the V gene TRBV5-6, with D maybe TRBD1 (6 bases). The V end lost 0 bases, the J end lost 7 bases, and 11 bases lay between the germline ends. Germline CDR1 SGHDT, CDR2 YYEEEE. The length of the CDR3 is 15 residues. CDR3 in amino acids: CASSLVGRGNSPLHF. The CDR3 nucleotides read TGTGCCAGCAGCTTGGTCGGCAGGGGCAATTCACCCCTCCACTTT.

This rearrangement joins TRBV18 to TRBJ1-2; a possible D gene is TRBD1 (5 bases). V shed 0 bases and J shed 4 bases, with 12 bases lying between them. CDR1 is KGHSH, CDR2 LQKENI, per germline. This CDR3 is built from 15 residues. CDR3 coding DNA: TGTGCCAGCTCACCACCCGCAGGGATGGGCTATGGCTACACCTTC. As protein: CASSPPAGMGYGYTF.

The rearrangement uses TRBV7-6 and TRBJ1-5; possible D gene TRBD1, 6 bases. The CDR3 contains 13 residues. CDR1 is SGHVS, CDR2 FNYEAQ, per germline. V shed 3 bases and J shed 11 bases, with 14 bases lying between them. CDR3 amino acids: CASSFTLQGSQHF. The CDR3 DNA reads TGTGCCAGCAGCTTCACCTTACAGGGTTCCCAGCATTTT.

The sample holds a few counts of this clone. Written as DNA, the CDR3 is TGTGCCAGCAGTGATCTCGGGGTGCGAGCTGGGACCCAGTACTTC. Translation: CASSDLGVRAGTQYF. V and J are TRBV25-1 and TRBJ2-5; weak D call: TRBD2 (5 bases). The CDR3 is made up of 15 amino acids. Trimming cost V 3 bases and J 7 bases, with 18 bases left between them. Germline assignment: CDR1 MGHDK and CDR2 SYGVNS.

The rearrangement uses TRBV4-2 and TRBJ2-3; 10 bases match TRBD2. The CDR3 runs to 17 residues. J gave up 4 bases and V 1 base, and 8 bases lay outside the gene matches. Germline CDR1 reads LGHNA; CDR2 reads YNFKEQ. Here the CDR3 reads CASSQGPSGGAPDTQYF. DNA for the CDR3: TGTGCCAGCAGCCAAGGACCGAGCGGGGGGGCCCCAGATACGCAGTATTTT.

V and J are TRBV14 and TRBJ2-1; 7 bases agree with TRBD1. The CDR3 is 16 residues long. Germline CDR1 SGHDN, CDR2 FVKESK. The J segment lost 5 bases and the V segment lost 3 bases, leaving 10 bases of the junction unmatched. The CDR3 here is CASSQARQGPHNEQFF. The CDR3, as DNA: TGTGCCAGCAGCCAGGCCCGACAGGGACCCCACAATGAGCAGTTCTTC.

This chain connects TRBV2 to TRBJ1-2; D perhaps matches TRBD1 (5 bases). The length of the CDR3 is 14 residues. CDR1 and CDR2 from the germline V gene are SNHLY and FYNNEI. Deletions cut 4 bases from V and 8 bases from J, with 17 bases between. CDR3 DNA: TGTGCCAGCAGTGGACAGTCCCGGAGGGAGGGCTACACCTTC. Residues: CASSGQSRREGYTF.

The chain links TRBV7-6 to TRBJ2-2; TRBD2 aligns across 10 bases. Germline CDR1 SGHVS, CDR2 FNYEAQ. The trim removed 4 bases at V and 1 base at J, leaving 3 bases unmatched. The length of the CDR3 is 16 residues. The CDR3 region is CASSSPSGGNTGELFF. CDR3 coding DNA: TGTGCCAGCAGCTCACCTAGCGGGGGGAACACCGGGGAGCTGTTTTTT.

This clone was observed a single time. V usage is TRBV11-3 and J usage is TRBJ1-1; TRBD1 might be the D (6 bases). V lost 5 bases to trimming and J lost 8 bases, with 12 bases between them. The CDR3 has 12 residues. CDR1 SGHNT and CDR2 YENEEA come from the germline V gene. In DNA form, the CDR3 reads TGTGCCAGCAGCAGATCCGGGACAGAAGCTTTCTTT. This translates into CASSRSGTEAFF.

The genes are TRBV3-1 (or the pseudogene TRBV3-2) and TRBJ2-3, with 8 positions matching TRBD2. V lost 0 bases, J lost 4 bases, and 6 bases stayed unmatched. The CDR3 is made up of 16 amino acids. Germline V gene data show CDR1 as LGHDT and CDR2 as YNNKEL (reference sequence). The CDR3 loop reads CASSQEGAGVSDTQYF. CDR3 in DNA: TGTGCCAGCAGCCAAGAAGGAGCGGGGGTATCAGATACGCAGTATTTT.

The chain is built from TRBV28 and TRBJ2-7; D might be TRBD1 (6 bases). Germline values: CDR1 MDHEN, CDR2 SYDVKM. V gave up 2 bases and J gave up 5 bases, with 7 bases separating them. This CDR3 comprises 12 residues. CDR3 protein: CASSLGTHEQYF. As DNA, the CDR3 is TGTGCCAGCAGTTTAGGGACACACGAGCAGTACTTC.

This clone was detected a few times. The rearrangement uses TRBV3-1 (or the pseudogene TRBV3-2) and TRBJ1-6; a weak D match, TRBD1 (6 bases). Trimming took 0 bases from V and 10 from J, leaving 13 bases between them. The CDR3 extends over 15 amino acids. Germline assignment: CDR1 LGHDT and CDR2 YNNKEL (reference sequence). This CDR3 is CASSQDPAGASPLHF. The CDR3 DNA sequence: TGTGCCAGCAGCCAAGATCCGGCAGGGGCCTCACCCCTCCACTTT.

The chain links TRBV9 to TRBJ1-1; 8 nucleotides match TRBD1. From germline, CDR1 is SGDLS and CDR2 YYNGEE. The CDR3 length is 12 residues. The junction had 5 bases not matched to a gene; V was cut back by 7 bases and J by 6 bases. The CDR3 bases are TGTGCCAGCGGCAGACAGGGGTCTGAAGCTTTCTTT. Translation: CASGRQGSEAFF.

CDR3 coding DNA: TGTGCCAGCAGTGAATATCCCGCGACCCGGGGGTTCCACGAGCAGTACTTC. As protein: CASSEYPATRGFHEQYF. The rearrangement uses TRBV25-1 and TRBJ2-7; tentative D call: TRBD2 (6 bases). The CDR3 contains 17 residues. Germline V CDR1 and CDR2: MGHDK, SYGVNS. V shed 0 bases and J shed 5 bases, with 20 bases lying between them.

The chain joins TRBV9 to TRBJ1-4, with D maybe TRBD1 (5 bases). Looked up from germline, CDR1 is SGDLS and CDR2 is YYNGEE. V was cut by 4 bases and J by 8 bases, with 18 bases left in between. CDR3 length: 15 residues. CDR3 protein: CASSPRAVGQEKLFF. Here the CDR3 DNA reads TGTGCCAGCAGCCCCCGGGCGGTGGGGCAGGAAAAACTGTTTTTT.

The table lists this clone with a few counts. The rearrangement joins TRBV6-5 to TRBJ1-5, with a tentative D call TRBD1 (5 bases). Germline V gene sequence: CDR1 MNHEY, CDR2 SVGAGI. Trimming left V 5 bases short and J 2 bases short, with 10 bases between. The CDR3 runs to 14 residues. CDR3 sequence: CASSPGDGNQPQHF. CDR3 bases: TGTGCCAGCAGTCCGGGGGACGGCAATCAGCCCCAGCATTTT.

The chain uses TRBV11-2 and TRBJ2-5, with a possible D match to TRBD1 (5 bases). V dropped 1 base and J dropped 3 bases, with 9 bases sitting between them. CDR1 and CDR2 (germline): SGHAT, FQNNGV. The CDR3 covers 14 residues. CDR3 protein: CASSLGAREETQYF. The CDR3 coding sequence is TGTGCCAGCAGCTTAGGGGCCAGGGAAGAGACCCAGTACTTC.